Reported below is one TCR beta chain. No antigen is known for it. This record belongs to a study of OX40 agonist ivuxolimab in advanced cancers. Turning to the study itself: Patients with prior anti-PD-1, anti-PD-L1 or anti-CTLA-4 therapy were eligible; about 41% had some. Of the patients, three showed partial responses, one with hepatocellular carcinoma and two with cutaneous melanoma.

Study-wide findings and caveats: With doses of 0.1 to 3.0 mg/kg, CD4+ and CD8+ blood T cells had undergone clonal expansion by week 6. More expanded clones were seen, on average, in CD8+ T cells than in CD4+.

Measured with immunoSEQ multiplex PCR; TCRdb has only the in-frame clones, and not every one. The table records under 80,000 clones, more than 80% of them present only once. V lost 1 base, J lost 7 bases, and 11 bases lay in between. The CDR3 spans 15 residues. CDR1 is SGHTA and CDR2 is FQGNSA in the germline V gene. This chain uses TRBV7-2 with TRBJ1-6; weak D call: TRBD1 (5 bases). This TCR derives from an adult with an advanced solid tumor such as melanoma, head and neck, liver or kidney cancer. The sample was CD4+ or CD8+ T cells sorted from blood, taken in a trial of the OX40 agonist ivuxolimab. The CDR3 nucleotides read TGTGCCAGCAGCTTAGTCTTGGGGGGGAATTCACCCCTCCACTTT. Residues: CASSLVLGGNSPLHF.